A selection of T cell receptor beta chains follows, all from one sample in a study of cytomegalovirus exposure and HLA in healthy donors. Clones were read by immunoSEQ multiplex PCR, and TCRdb kept only the in-frame ones, dropping some. The repertoire holds some 79,000 clones, with under 80% as singletons. Sequenced input: PBMCs. The receptors were gathered from a male donor in good health and CMV-seropositive. Both conserved end residues are part of each CDR3. The D gene is left open where the match is weak. Clone size is not always given. Where it is, it says once, few, many or a class for expanded clones.

j_call | clone_size | d_call | v_call | cdr3_aa | cdr3_nt
TRBJ2-5 | - | - | TRBV28 | CASSGGGETQYF | TGTGCCAGCAGTGGGGGCGGGGAGACCCAGTACTTC
TRBJ2-1 | - | - | TRBV7-9 | CASSLDVGGNEQFF | TGTGCCAGCAGCTTAGACGTCGGGGGTAATGAGCAGTTCTTC
TRBJ2-7 | - | - | TRBV25-1 | CASSYGRGLENEQYF | TGTGCCAGCAGTTACGGGAGGGGGCTAGAAAACGAGCAGTACTTC
TRBJ2-1 | once | TRBD1 | TRBV7-3 | CASSLRSVGTGSYNEQFF | TGTGCCAGCAGCTTAAGGTCCGTTGGGACAGGGTCCTACAATGAGCAGTTCTTC
TRBJ2-5 | once | - | TRBV6-6 | CASSYALGRDSGTQYF | TGTGCCAGCAGTTACGCCCTCGGGCGGGACTCGGGGACCCAGTACTTC
TRBJ2-5 | - | TRBD2 | TRBV7-6 | CASSRTSGRQETQYF | TGTGCCAGCAGCCGCACTAGCGGGAGGCAAGAGACCCAGTACTTC
TRBJ2-7 | - | TRBD1 | TRBV7-9 | CASSAGTARNEQYF | TGTGCCAGCAGCGCCGGGACAGCAAGGAACGAGCAGTACTTC
TRBJ2-7 | - | TRBD2 | TRBV6-6 | CASSYSSRRAGGEQYF | TGTGCCAGCAGTTACTCAAGCCGCAGGGCGGGGGGCGAGCAGTACTTC
TRBJ1-4 | - | - | TRBV15 | CATSIGQLNEKLFF | TGTGCCACCAGCATCGGACAGCTTAATGAAAAACTGTTTTTT
TRBJ2-1 | - | TRBD2 | TRBV6-5 | CASSYAGGVYNEQFF | TGTGCCAGCAGTTACGCCGGGGGGGTCTACAATGAGCAGTTCTTC
TRBJ1-2 | few | - | TRBV5-4 | CASSPSLRLSYGYTF | TGTGCCAGCAGCCCCTCACTCAGGCTTAGCTATGGCTACACCTTC
TRBJ1-1 | - | - | TRBV28 | CASSFVTDRSEAFF | TGTGCCAGCAGTTTCGTCACAGACCGAAGCGAAGCTTTCTTT
TRBJ2-1 | - | TRBD2 | TRBV7-3 | CASSLMGTTGNEQFF | TGTGCCAGCAGCTTAATGGGGACTACCGGCAATGAGCAGTTCTTC
TRBJ1-5 | - | - | TRBV5-4 | CASSLDRNQPQHF | TGTGCCAGCAGTTTGGACAGAAATCAGCCCCAGCATTTT
TRBJ2-1 | - | - | TRBV28 | CASSPSGFTNEQFF | TGTGCCAGCAGCCCCAGCGGGTTCACCAATGAGCAGTTCTTC
TRBJ2-7 | few | - | TRBV19 | CASSPTPAASVDEQYF | TGTGCCAGTAGTCCAACCCCCGCGGCTAGCGTCGACGAGCAGTACTTC
TRBJ2-1 | - | TRBD1 | TRBV19 | CASSIDWGQGEFF | TGTGCCAGTAGTATAGATTGGGGACAGGGAGAGTTCTTC
TRBJ1-2 | - | - | TRBV5-4 | CASRLFGGLDYGYTF | TGTGCCAGCAGACTGTTTGGAGGCCTGGACTATGGCTACACCTTC
TRBJ2-1 | once | - | TRBV5-4 | CASSLDGSASSYNEQFF | TGTGCCAGCAGCTTGGACGGGAGTGCCTCTTCCTACAATGAGCAGTTCTTC
TRBJ2-5 | - | TRBD2 | TRBV7-2 | CASSASGFQETQYF | TGTGCCAGCAGCGCTAGCGGATTCCAAGAGACCCAGTACTTC
TRBJ1-1 | - | - | TRBV4-3 | CASSQDPIGVGTEAFF | TGCGCCAGCAGCCAAGATCCAATAGGGGTGGGAACTGAAGCTTTCTTT
TRBJ1-1 | - | TRBD1 | TRBV4-1 | CASSQGRTGGWNTEAFF | TGCGCCAGCAGCCAAGGGAGGACAGGGGGCTGGAACACTGAAGCTTTCTTT
TRBJ2-1 | few | TRBD2 | TRBV25-1 | CAGGRESHNEQFF | TGTGCCGGAGGGCGGGAGTCCCACAATGAGCAGTTCTTC
TRBJ2-2 | - | - | TRBV7-3 | CASSLTSANTGELFF | TGTGCCAGCAGCTTAACGAGCGCGAACACCGGGGAGCTGTTTTTT
TRBJ1-2 | - | - | TRBV7-8 | CASSLESRRRGSSYTF | TGTGCCAGCAGCTTAGAGTCGCGCAGGCGGGGAAGTAGCTACACCTTC
TRBJ2-1 | - | - | TRBV6-1 | CASKDGGIYNEQFF | TGTGCCAGCAAGGACGGGGGAATTTACAATGAGCAGTTCTTC
TRBJ2-7 | - | - | TRBV19 | CASQPAGTAAYEQYF | TGTGCCAGTCAACCGGCGGGGACTGCTGCCTACGAGCAGTACTTC
TRBJ2-1 | - | TRBD2 | TRBV4-2 | CASSQELAGTSYNEQFF | TGTGCCAGCAGCCAAGAATTAGCGGGAACATCCTACAATGAGCAGTTCTTC
TRBJ2-7 | - | - | TRBV14 | CASSQGERIYEQYF | TGTGCCAGCAGCCAAGGGGAGCGTATCTACGAGCAGTACTTC
TRBJ2-3 | - | - | TRBV5-1 | CASSLVGRSTDTQYF | TGCGCCAGCAGCTTGGTGGGGAGAAGCACAGATACGCAGTATTTT
TRBJ1-4 | - | - | TRBV5-4 | CASSPWGPTNEKLFF | TGTGCCAGCAGCCCGTGGGGCCCAACTAATGAAAAACTGTTTTTT
TRBJ2-3 | few | - | TRBV11-2 | CASSLDLDTFTDTQYF | TGTGCCAGCAGCTTAGATCTTGACACCTTCACAGATACGCAGTATTTT
TRBJ1-1 | - | TRBD1 | TRBV7-3 | CASSPTGGETEAFF | TGTGCCAGCAGCCCGACAGGGGGCGAAACTGAAGCTTTCTTT
TRBJ2-7 | - | - | TRBV6-5 | CASSGSTGAYYEQYF | TGTGCCAGCAGTGGGTCGACAGGAGCCTACTACGAGCAGTACTTC
TRBJ2-7 | - | TRBD2 | TRBV7-2 | CASSLTGTSGYEQYF | TGTGCCAGCAGCTTGACCGGGACTAGCGGCTACGAGCAGTACTTC